The clone carrying this TCR beta chain was counted ten times or more. This sample was taken from a study of T cells in Graves' hyperthyroidism and ophthalmopathy. Thyroid ultrasound, orbital computed tomography, clinical symptoms, and serum thyroxine and TRAb underpinned diagnoses. The CDR3 is 15 residues long. V was shortened by 0 bases and J by 2 bases, with 12 bases between the two germline ends. Germline V lookup: CDR1 SGDLS, CDR2 YYNGEE. RNA transcripts served as the template for amplifying TCR beta CDR3 regions. Initially, a first-round RT-PCR of the TCR CDR3 employed the HTBI primer set. TCRdb analysed the multiplex PCR reads with MiXCR anew, one entry per CDR3 protein. The sample lists a few hundred thousand distinct CDR3 sequences, around 45% occurring once.

The TCR originated in a woman aged 18-29 years with Graves' hyperthyroidism. J is TRBJ2-7 and V is TRBV9; D is perhaps TRBD1 or TRBD2 (6 bases each). The sample comprised peripheral blood or thyroid tissue (not recorded which). CDR3 residues: CASSVEAGEAYEQYF. CDR3 bases: TGTGCCAGCAGCGTAGAAGCAGGGGAGGCCTACGAGCAGTACTTC.